This T cell receptor beta chain was obtained from a study of glioma-infiltrating T cells. Whole-study findings and limits: Non-neoplastic patients had below-expected tissue-blood divergence, while all gliomas exceeded expectation. Very few CDR3 sequences were shared between tissue and blood.

This clonotype has only a few counts. Its specificity is unknown. Using RNA template, CDR3s of TCR alpha and beta were amplified with iRepertoire arm-PCR. Input was 100-400 ng of tissue mRNA or PBMC total RNA. TCRdb used MiXCR to reprocess the multiplex PCR reads, holding one entry per CDR3 protein. The data contain about 110,000 distinct CDR3 sequences, less than 30% of them singletons. The sequencing input was glioma tissue, nonneoplastic brain tissue, or PBMCs (not recorded which). This receptor was taken from a human donor with low-grade glioma or glioblastoma, undergoing nonglioma brain surgery, or in good health (not recorded which).

Here the CDR3 DNA reads TGCAGCGCCAAGGGAGCGGACCGCTCCTACGAGCAGTACTTC. Translating gives CSAKGADRSYEQYF. The chain employs TRBV29-1 and TRBJ2-7; tentatively, D is TRBD2 (5 bases). The length of the CDR3 is 14 residues. Germline CDR1 is SQVTM and CDR2 is ANQGSEA. V was shortened by 7 bases and J by 0 bases, with 16 bases between the two germline ends.